The 26 T cell receptor beta chains presented below share a single source sample, sequenced in a study of beta chain features in type 1 diabetes. Every isolated RNA sample was fully reverse transcribed, so sequencing captured expressed TCRB transcripts. The data were produced by immunoSEQ multiplex PCR, yet TCRdb's version contains in-frame clones alone and is incomplete. The sample includes roughly 610,000 clones, 15% to 17% of them seen just once. Specimen: naive CD4+ T cells from blood. The receptors here all came from a man between 18 and 35 years old in good health.

A few counts support this clone. The chain recombines TRBV2 with TRBJ2-1; TRBD2 aligns across 13 bases. The germline V gene has CDR1 SNHLY and CDR2 FYNNEI. The V segment lost 4 bases and the J segment 2 bases; nucleotides outside the gene matches: 2. The CDR3 consists of 16 residues. As DNA, the CDR3 is TGTGCCAGCAGTGTTGGGACTAGCGGGACCTACAATGAGCAGTTCTTC. Translating it yields CASSVGTSGTYNEQFF.

The sample holds a few counts of this clone. The rearrangement joins TRBV7-9 to TRBJ1-2; D is undetermined. Trimming removed 4 bases at V and 8 bases at J, with 17 bases between. CDR3 size: 14 residues. Germline V gene lookup returns CDR1 SEHNR and CDR2 FQNEAQ (reference sequence). CDR3 DNA: TGTGCCAGCAGCTCCAATCCCAGATCGGGGGGCTACACCTTC. Its protein product is CASSSNPRSGGYTF.

This clone was picked up a small number of times. The chain combines TRBV7-8 with TRBJ2-1; either TRBD1 or TRBD2 may supply D (5 bases each). Germline V gives CDR1 SGHVS, CDR2 FQNEAQ. V lost 6 bases to trimming and J lost 7 bases, with 34 bases between them. The CDR3 is 20 amino acids. CDR3 amino acids: CASRNPGIGGRFMGLNEQFF. For the CDR3, the DNA is TGTGCCAGCAGAAATCCAGGGATAGGAGGTCGGTTTATGGGTCTAAATGAGCAGTTCTTC.

This clone came up a few times. V usage is TRBV2 and J usage is TRBJ1-1; 7 bases are a match to TRBD1. The V segment lost 1 base and the J segment 3 bases; nucleotides outside the gene matches: 2. From germline, CDR1 is SNHLY and CDR2 FYNNEI. The CDR3 extends over 14 amino acids. The DNA for the CDR3 is TGTGCCAGCAGTGAAGTCAGGGGGGACACTGAAGCTTTCTTT. Residues: CASSEVRGDTEAFF.

The sample holds a few counts of this clone. The chain employs TRBV5-1 and TRBJ2-3; TRBD1 matches at 9 bases. Germline V gene data show CDR1 as SGHRS and CDR2 as YFSETQ. V dropped 3 bases and J dropped 5; count of bases not matched to a gene: 7. The CDR3 covers 15 residues. The CDR3: CASSWQGQGLDTQYF. CDR3 DNA: TGCGCCAGCAGCTGGCAGGGACAGGGATTAGATACGCAGTATTTT.

The chain combines TRBV6-5 with TRBJ1-2; D not resolved. The CDR3 length is 14 residues. Germline V CDR1 and CDR2: MNHEY, SVGAGI. Trimming took off 2 bases at V and 1 base at J, with 8 bases between the two ends. Here the CDR3 DNA reads TGTGCCAGCAGTTACCGAGTTGGTAACTATGGCTACACCTTC. Translated, it gives CASSYRVGNYGYTF.

This clone showed up just a few times. CDR3 residues: CASSLWGSRQGESDGYTF. The CDR3 region has the DNA TGTGCCAGCAGTTTATGGGGCTCCCGACAGGGGGAGTCCGATGGCTACACCTTC. The rearrangement uses TRBV28 and TRBJ1-2, with 9 bases matching TRBD1. This CDR3 is built from 18 residues. V gave up 0 bases and J gave up 6 bases; unmatched junction bases: 14. CDR1 is MDHEN, CDR2 SYDVKM, per germline.

The chain uses TRBV4-2 and TRBJ1-5; tentative D call: TRBD1 (6 bases). This CDR3 spans 15 amino acids. CDR1 and CDR2 (germline): LGHNA, YNFKEQ. Trimming pared 0 bases from V and 6 bases from J, leaving 12 bases between. CDR3 coding DNA: TGTGCCAGCAGCCAAGATTCCGGGGGCGGTCAGCCCCAGCATTTT. Translated: CASSQDSGGGQPQHF.

This clone turned up a few times. The V and J genes are TRBV11-1 and TRBJ2-1, with D hard to call. V was cut by 1 base and J by 6 bases, with 13 bases left in between. The CDR3 runs 15 residues. Germline values: CDR1 SGHAT, CDR2 FQDESV (reference sequence). CDR3 DNA: TGTGCCAGCAGCTTAGAGGGCCCCAAGCCCAATGAGCAGTTCTTC. Translating gives CASSLEGPKPNEQFF. The variable domain in full, completed from reference TRBV11-1 and TRBJ2-1, reads EAEVAQSPRYKITEKSQAVAFWCDPISGHATLYWYRQILGQGPELLVQFQDESVVDDSQLPKDRFSAERLKGVDSTLKIQPAELGDSAMYLCASSLEGPKPNEQFFGPGTRLTVL.

This sequence joins TRBV28 and TRBJ1-5, with D uncertain. Trimming pared 2 bases from V and 0 bases from J, leaving 5 bases between. The CDR3 consists of 14 residues. Germline V gene sequence: CDR1 MDHEN, CDR2 SYDVKM. The CDR3 bases are TGTGCCAGCAGTTTAGAGGTTAGCAATCAGCCCCAGCATTTT. Translation gives CASSLEVSNQPQHF.

The V call is TRBV18, the J call TRBJ2-7; no clear D. The CDR3 spans 14 residues. V was pared by 3 bases and J by 6 bases, with 15 bases between. CDR1 is KGHSH, CDR2 LQKENI, per germline. DNA for the CDR3: TGTGCCAGCTCACCGAGTACTGGTCGAGGCGAGCAGTACTTC. Protein sequence: CASSPSTGRGEQYF. Full variable domain (missing parts from reference TRBV18 and TRBJ2-7): NAGVMQNPRHLVRRRGQEARLRCSPMKGHSHVYWYRQLPEEGLKFMVYLQKENIIDESGMPKERFSAEFPKEGPSILRIQQVVRGDSAAYFCASSPSTGRGEQYFGPGTRLTVT.

The chain's CDR3 is CASSQGRDRGRNEQYF. The DNA of the CDR3 is TGCGCCAGCAGCCAAGGTCGCGACCGAGGAAGGAACGAGCAGTACTTC. V is TRBV4-3 and J is TRBJ2-7, with D hard to call. The germline V gene has CDR1 LGHNA and CDR2 YSLEER. Trimming shortened V by 1 base and J by 5 bases, and 18 bases separated the two germline ends. CDR3 length: 16 amino acids.

V and J are TRBV5-8 and TRBJ2-5, with a weak D call TRBD1 (6 bases). Trimming shortened V by 2 bases and J by 0 bases, and 14 bases separated the two germline ends. CDR3 length: 16 amino acids. Per germline, CDR1 SGHTS and CDR2 YDEGEE. Here the CDR3 reads CASSFRQVGNQETQYF. The CDR3 DNA sequence: TGTGCCAGCAGCTTCAGACAGGTTGGGAACCAAGAGACCCAGTACTTC. Based on the CDR3 plus reference TRBV5-8 and TRBJ2-5, the full variable domain is EAGVTQSPTHLIKTRGQQATLRCSPISGHTSVYWYQQALGLGLQFLLWYDEGEERNRGNFPPRFSGRQFPNYSSELNVNALELEDSALYLCASSFRQVGNQETQYFGPGTRLLVL.

The CDR3 nucleotides read TGTGCCAGCAGTTTGTTCGGGACAGGTAATCAGCCCCAGCATTTT. Translating it yields CASSLFGTGNQPQHF. The J gene is TRBJ1-5, the V gene TRBV27; 8 bases are shared with TRBD1. Germline values: CDR1 MNHEY, CDR2 SMNVEV (reference sequence). There are 15 residues in the CDR3. V was clipped by 3 bases and J by 4 bases; unmatched bases: 5.

The chain carries TRBV29-1 and TRBJ2-2; 7 bases map to TRBD1. Germline trimming cut 7 bases from V and 0 bases from J; bases unmatched to any gene: 11. Germline V gene sequence: CDR1 SQVTM, CDR2 ANQGSEA. The CDR3 totals 16 residues. The CDR3 DNA reads as TGCAGCGGTATGCCCCCCGGGACAGCGAACACCGGGGAGCTGTTTTTT. Translation gives CSGMPPGTANTGELFF.

This clone has just a few counts. V gene TRBV5-4 combines with J gene TRBJ1-1; 8 bases are a match to TRBD1. The V segment lost 1 base and the J segment 10 bases; nucleotides outside the gene matches: 9. This CDR3 contains 14 residues. The V gene's germline CDR1 is SGHNT and CDR2 YYREEE (reference sequence). CDR3 sequence: CASSLPGQEGGAFF. CDR3 DNA: TGTGCCAGCAGCTTGCCGGGACAGGAAGGTGGAGCTTTCTTT. The entire variable domain, with the rest obtained from reference TRBV5-4 and TRBJ1-1, is as follows: ETGVTQSPTHLIKTRGQQVTLRCSSQSGHNTVSWYQQALGQGPQFIFQYYREEENGRGNFPPRFSGLQFPNYSSELNVNALELDDSALYLCASSLPGQEGGAFFGQGTRLTVV.

The chain couples TRBV11-2 to TRBJ2-5; D is undetermined. Trimming removed 2 bases at V and 2 bases at J, with 3 bases between. Per germline, CDR1 SGHAT and CDR2 FQNNGV. This CDR3 spans 12 amino acids. CDR3 protein: CASSLRQETQYF. For the CDR3, the DNA is TGTGCCAGCAGCTTAAGGCAAGAGACCCAGTACTTC.

This clone appeared a single time. The chain joins TRBV9 to TRBJ2-2, with D unclear. CDR1 is SGDLS and CDR2 is YYNGEE in the germline V gene. This CDR3 contains 13 residues. The V end lost 4 bases, the J end lost 5 bases, and 9 bases lay between the germline ends. The CDR3 is CASSPDGTGELFF. The CDR3 bases are TGTGCCAGCAGCCCCGACGGAACCGGGGAGCTGTTTTTT.

This clone was recorded a few times. The rearrangement uses TRBV7-2 and TRBJ1-6; possible D gene TRBD1, 6 bases. Germline V gives CDR1 SGHTA, CDR2 FQGNSA. Deletions cut 1 base from V and 0 bases from J, with 10 bases between. The CDR3 sequence is 17 residues long. CDR3 sequence reads: CASSLDTGSSYNSPLHF. The CDR3 coding sequence is TGTGCCAGCAGCTTAGACACAGGGAGCTCCTATAATTCACCCCTCCACTTT.

The table lists this clone with a few counts. The chain recombines TRBV5-4 with TRBJ2-3, with 11 bases identical to TRBD1. Germline CDR1 and CDR2: SGHNT and YYREEE (reference sequence). There are 15 residues in the CDR3. Unmatched junction bases numbered 6, after V lost 5 bases and J lost 4 bases. The DNA of the CDR3 is TGTGCCAGCAGTCCCGGACAGGGGGCTGCAGATACGCAGTATTTT. Protein product: CASSPGQGAADTQYF.

The rearrangement joins TRBV7-3 to TRBJ1-1, with no clear D. The CDR3 sequence is 13 residues long. Trimming took off 5 bases at V and 7 bases at J, with 14 bases between the two ends. Germline loops: CDR1 SGHTA, CDR2 FQGTGA. CDR3 DNA: TGTGCCAGCAGCCCACAACCACCAGGTGAAGCTTTCTTT. The encoded protein is CASSPQPPGEAFF.

This clone has a handful of counts. The chain joins TRBV10-3 to TRBJ2-7, with TRBD1 matching over 9 bases. This CDR3 has 18 residues. Germline CDR1 reads ENHRY; CDR2 reads SYGVKD. The J segment lost 1 base and the V segment lost 8 bases, leaving 18 bases of the junction unmatched. The CDR3, as DNA: TGTGCCATCCGGAGTGCCCCGATCGGACAGGGGTTATCCTACGAGCAGTACTTC. This encodes CAIRSAPIGQGLSYEQYF.

This clone was seen only a few times. The rearrangement uses TRBV7-3 and TRBJ2-2, with unresolved D. This CDR3 is built from 14 residues. V was shortened by 4 bases and J by 4 bases, with 10 bases between the two germline ends. Germline loops: CDR1 SGHTA, CDR2 FQGTGA. CDR3 region: CASSSVGGTGELFF. DNA of the CDR3: TGTGCCAGCAGCTCCGTCGGCGGCACCGGGGAGCTGTTTTTT.

A few counts support this clone. V is TRBV5-1 and J is TRBJ1-6, with D unresolved. Germline V gene lookup returns CDR1 SGHRS and CDR2 YFSETQ. V was cut by 4 bases and J by 1 base, with 9 bases left in between. The CDR3 spans 15 residues. The CDR3 DNA sequence: TGCGCCAGCAGCCTAGAGGGTTCCTATAATTCACCCCTCCACTTT. This sequence encodes CASSLEGSYNSPLHF.

In its sample, this clone was seen a few times. One base away lies a much larger clone, so this may be a sequencing read error. The chain carries TRBV11-3 and TRBJ2-5; no firm D call. Germline CDR1 and CDR2: SGHNT and YENEEA. V was pared by 1 base and J by 5 bases, with 2 bases between. The CDR3 is 11 residues long. The CDR3: CASSLGETQYF. The CDR3 DNA sequence: TGTGCCAGCAGCTTAGGGGAGACCCAGTACTTC.

The DNA of the CDR3 is TGTGCCAGCAGCGTCACGTTGGGACAGGGTAACGGAAACACCATATATTTT. This sequence encodes CASSVTLGQGNGNTIYF. This chain connects TRBV9 to TRBJ1-3; 9 bases align to TRBD1. V was clipped by 2 bases and J by 4 bases; unmatched bases: 10. Germline V gives CDR1 SGDLS, CDR2 YYNGEE. The CDR3 contains 17 residues.